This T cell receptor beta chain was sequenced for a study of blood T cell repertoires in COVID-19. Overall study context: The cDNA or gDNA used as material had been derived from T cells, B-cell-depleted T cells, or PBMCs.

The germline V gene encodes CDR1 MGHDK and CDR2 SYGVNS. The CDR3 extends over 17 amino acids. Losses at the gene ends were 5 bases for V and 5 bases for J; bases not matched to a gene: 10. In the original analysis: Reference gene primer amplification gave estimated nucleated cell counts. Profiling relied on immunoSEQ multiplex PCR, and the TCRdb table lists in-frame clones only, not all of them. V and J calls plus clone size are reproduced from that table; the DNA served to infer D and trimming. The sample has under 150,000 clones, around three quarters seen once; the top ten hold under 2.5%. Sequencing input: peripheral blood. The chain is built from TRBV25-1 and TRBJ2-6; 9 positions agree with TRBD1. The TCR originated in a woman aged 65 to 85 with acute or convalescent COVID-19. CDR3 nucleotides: TGTGCCAGCAGTCCCGTCACAGGGGGCGCATGGGCCAACGTCCTGACTTTC. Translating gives CASSPVTGGAWANVLTF.